The 3 T cell receptor beta chains given below trace back to one sample, sequenced in a study of blood T cell repertoires in COVID-19. Libraries were prepared by immunoSEQ multiplex PCR; TCRdb keeps only in-frame clonotypes and omits some of them. The repertoire holds 200,000 to 300,000 clones, with over 80% as singletons. Specimen: PBMCs or T cells enriched from blood (not recorded which). The receptors derive from a woman between 40 and 55 years old who had been exposed to COVID-19.

This clone was observed a single time. The rearrangement uses TRBV29-1 and TRBJ1-6; 7 nucleotides match TRBD1. The CDR3 contains 15 residues. V dropped 6 bases and J dropped 7; count of bases not matched to a gene: 12. Germline V lookup: CDR1 SQVTM, CDR2 ANQGSEA. The CDR3 bases are TGCAGCGTCAAAGAACAGGGGACGTCCAATTCACCCCTCCACTTT. It translates to CSVKEQGTSNSPLHF.

This rearrangement joins TRBV3-1 (or the pseudogene TRBV3-2) to TRBJ1-2; D ambiguous. Trimming removed 0 bases at V and 8 bases at J, with 13 bases between. CDR1 LGHDT and CDR2 YNNKEL come from the germline V gene (reference sequence). The CDR3 covers 14 residues. The CDR3 is CASSQDHRGRGYTF. The CDR3 coding sequence is TGTGCCAGCAGCCAAGATCATCGGGGTCGCGGCTACACCTTC.

This chain uses TRBV11-2 with TRBJ2-3; 7 bases line up with TRBD2. V shed 5 bases and J 6 bases; nucleotides not matched to a gene: 5. The CDR3 runs to 13 residues. In germline, CDR1 is SGHAT, CDR2 FQNNGV. The CDR3 sequence is CASSPWGGDTQYF. The CDR3 coding sequence is TGTGCCAGCAGCCCATGGGGGGGGGATACGCAGTATTTT. Full variable domain (remainder filled in from reference TRBV11-2 and TRBJ2-3): EAGVAQSPRYKIIEKRQSVAFWCNPISGHATLYWYQQILGQGPKLLIQFQNNGVVDDSQLPKDRFSAERLKGVDSTLKIQPAKLEDSAVYLCASSPWGGDTQYFGPGTRLTVL.